These 24 T cell receptor beta chains were all obtained from the same sample, sequenced in a study of blood T cell repertoires in COVID-19 (dated by TCRdb to about 2020). Libraries were prepared through the immunoSEQ multiplex PCR assay. Entries here come from immuneACCESS through TCRdb and include only in-frame sequences with V and J called. Some clones fail to appear in such tables; in the studies checked, an unresolved V gene covers under half of the shortfall, and the cause of the remainder is unknown. The sample contains 50,000 to 70,000 clones, 91% of them found a single time. The top ten clones comprise under 3% of the sample. Sequencing input: peripheral blood. Every receptor here comes from a man between 60 and 75 years old with acute or convalescent COVID-19.

This chain uses TRBV28 with TRBJ2-3; 8 bases fit TRBD1. CDR3 size: 17 residues. Trimming cost V 4 bases and J 3 bases; bases outside gene matches: 12. From germline, CDR1 is MDHEN and CDR2 SYDVKM. The CDR3 sequence is CASSSAGGLEWTDTQYF. CDR3 coding DNA: TGTGCCAGCAGTTCGGCAGGGGGCTTGGAGTGGACAGATACGCAGTATTTT.

Only one count was recorded for this clone. The chain couples TRBV27 to TRBJ1-2, with D possibly being TRBD1 (6 bases). This CDR3 comprises 15 residues. V was pared by 5 bases and J by 5 bases, with 18 bases between. Germline V lookup: CDR1 MNHEY, CDR2 SMNVEV (reference sequence). The CDR3 DNA reads as TGTGCCAGCAGTCCGTCAGGGGTGGTTGCGTATGGCTACACCTTC. It encodes CASSPSGVVAYGYTF.

V gene TRBV11-3 combines with J gene TRBJ2-3; 9 nucleotides match TRBD1. J was trimmed by 5 bases and V by 5 bases; bases with no gene match: 14. Germline CDR1 SGHNT, CDR2 YENEEA. The CDR3 loop spans 17 amino acids. The CDR3 DNA sequence: TGTGCCAGCAGCCAAGGGTTTTACAGGGGGCCCGGAGATACGCAGTATTTT. This gives the protein CASSQGFYRGPGDTQYF.

The chain couples TRBV6-1 to TRBJ1-6, with 8 bases aligning to TRBD1. V shed 3 bases, J shed 6 bases, and the junction held 4 bases outside the gene matches. This CDR3 is built from 15 residues. CDR1 is MNHNS and CDR2 is SASEGT in the germline V gene. CDR3 in DNA: TGTGCCAGCAGTGACAGGACAGGGCGTAATTCACCCCTCCACTTT. Its translation: CASSDRTGRNSPLHF.

This clone was detected only once. The chain has TRBV6-5 and TRBJ1-2; D is undetermined. The germline V and J ends were trimmed by 5 bases and 1 base, with 8 bases remaining between them. CDR1 MNHEY and CDR2 SVGAGI come from the germline V gene. This CDR3 spans 13 amino acids. The CDR3 coding sequence is TGTGCCAGCAGTACTACTGATAACTATGGCTACACCTTC. It specifies CASSTTDNYGYTF.

This CDR3 is CASSLVRQGNSPLHF. CDR3 bases: TGTGCCAGCAGCTTAGTACGACAGGGAAATTCACCCCTCCACTTT. The chain recombines TRBV11-2 with TRBJ1-6, with 7 bases aligning to TRBD1. Germline trimming cut 1 base from V and 7 bases from J; bases unmatched to any gene: 4. Germline CDR1 is SGHAT and CDR2 is FQNNGV. The CDR3 sequence is 15 residues long.

The CDR3 DNA reads as TGTGCCACCAGTGATCATCAGGGAATTCAGCCCCAGCATTTT. Protein: CATSDHQGIQPQHF. The chain uses TRBV24-1 and TRBJ1-5; a possible D gene is TRBD1 (5 bases). The CDR3 extends over 14 amino acids. Deletions cut 3 bases from V and 6 bases from J, with 11 bases between. CDR1 and CDR2 from the germline V gene are KGHDR and SFDVKD.

This clone was recorded a few times. V gene TRBV4-3 combines with J gene TRBJ1-6, with D possibly TRBD1 on 6 matching bases. Trimming took off 3 bases at V and 8 bases at J, with 17 bases between the two ends. This CDR3 is built from 16 residues. Looked up from germline, CDR1 is LGHNA and CDR2 is YSLEER. CDR3 amino acids: CASSQRTVQGDSPLHF. The CDR3 DNA reads as TGCGCCAGCAGCCAGAGGACAGTGCAAGGGGATTCACCCCTCCACTTT.

The chain uses TRBV7-3 and TRBJ2-7; 8 bases map to TRBD1. V lost 3 bases and J lost 5; bases outside the gene matches: 9. This CDR3 region has 15 residues. Germline V CDR1 and CDR2: SGHTA, FQGTGA. CDR3 coding DNA: TGTGCCAGCAGCTTTGGACAGGGCGAAATGAACGAGCAGTACTTC. Translated: CASSFGQGEMNEQYF.

The chain employs TRBV7-9 and TRBJ2-3, with 7 bases that match TRBD1. The CDR3 sequence is 14 residues long. Trimming removed 4 bases from V and 0 bases from J; junction bases left unmatched: 1. Germline assignment: CDR1 SEHNR and CDR2 FQNEAQ (reference sequence). CDR3 coding DNA: TGTGCCAGCAGCTGGACAGGAAGCACAGATACGCAGTATTTT. This translates into CASSWTGSTDTQYF.

This chain connects TRBV7-9 to TRBJ2-1; D is unresolved. This CDR3 spans 12 amino acids. The ends were cut back, 3 bases at V and 2 bases at J, with 2 bases in the middle. CDR1 and CDR2 from the germline V gene are SEHNR and FQNEAQ (reference sequence). The CDR3 bases are TGTGCCAGCAGCTTTACCTACAATGAGCAGTTCTTC. Translating gives CASSFTYNEQFF.

The rearrangement uses TRBV19 and TRBJ2-7; D is perhaps TRBD1 (6 bases). The V gene's germline CDR1 is LNHDA and CDR2 SQIVND (reference sequence). The CDR3 loop spans 14 amino acids. Trimming cost V 5 bases and J 2 bases, with 13 bases left between them. CDR3 in DNA: TGTGCCAGTAGTTTCAGGGGCACAACCTACGAGCAGTACTTC. Translated: CASSFRGTTYEQYF.

The V call is TRBV9, the J call TRBJ1-2; D is ambiguous. Germline loops: CDR1 SGDLS, CDR2 YYNGEE. This CDR3 is 11 amino acids long. V was trimmed by 0 bases and J by 7 bases, leaving 4 bases between them. The CDR3 bases are TGTGCCAGCAGCGTAGGGGCTGGCTACACCTTC. Translated: CASSVGAGYTF. The complete variable domain, with remaining parts taken from reference TRBV9 and TRBJ1-2, reads DSGVTQTPKHLITATGQRVTLRCSPRSGDLSVYWYQQSLDQGLQFLIQYYNGEERAKGNILERFSAQQFPDLHSELNLSSLELGDSALYFCASSVGAGYTFGSGTRLTVV.

J is TRBJ1-1 and V is TRBV5-4; 9 bases align to TRBD1. The CDR3 loop spans 15 amino acids. Trimming at V came to 0 bases and at J to 4 bases, leaving 4 bases not matched to a gene. Per germline, CDR1 SGHNT and CDR2 YYREEE (reference sequence). This CDR3 reads CASSLDRTGATEAFF. DNA of the CDR3: TGTGCCAGCAGCTTGGATCGGACAGGGGCCACTGAAGCTTTCTTT.

The genes are TRBV27 and TRBJ1-6; D call uncertain. The CDR3 contains 14 residues. The germline V gene has CDR1 MNHEY and CDR2 SMNVEV (reference sequence). V was shortened by 5 bases and J by 10 bases, with 15 bases between the two germline ends. CDR3 residues: CASSPVSRLSPLHF. The CDR3 coding sequence is TGTGCCAGCAGTCCGGTTTCGCGACTGTCACCCCTCCACTTT.

The gene calls are TRBV27 and TRBJ2-7; TRBD1 aligns across 10 bases. V was pared by 2 bases and J by 7 bases, with 14 bases of the junction left unmatched. Germline V gene data show CDR1 as MNHEY and CDR2 as SMNVEV (reference sequence). The CDR3 is made up of 17 amino acids. The CDR3 here is CASSLKRGQGPRGEQYF. In nucleotides, the CDR3 is TGTGCCAGCAGTTTAAAGAGGGGACAGGGGCCCCGCGGTGAGCAGTACTTC.

This clone has a single count. J is TRBJ1-1 and V is TRBV9, with D tentatively TRBD1 (6 bases). Trimming removed 3 bases at V and 1 base at J, with 7 bases between. The CDR3 runs to 13 residues. Germline values: CDR1 SGDLS, CDR2 YYNGEE. CDR3: CASSEGQNTEAFF. CDR3 coding DNA: TGTGCCAGCAGCGAGGGACAGAACACTGAAGCTTTCTTT.

The V and J genes are TRBV19 and TRBJ2-1, with 15 nucleotides matching TRBD2. The V segment lost 5 bases and the J segment 7 bases; nucleotides outside the gene matches: 6. CDR3 length equals 16 residues. The V gene's germline CDR1 is LNHDA and CDR2 SQIVND (reference sequence). CDR3 DNA: TGTGCCAGTAGTTTCGGACTAGCGGGAGGGGAGAATGAGCAGTTCTTC. Residues: CASSFGLAGGENEQFF.

This clone was detected once. In DNA form, the CDR3 reads TGTGCCTGGACCAAGGGGCATTCTGGGGAGCTGTTTTTT. Translated: CAWTKGHSGELFF. The gene calls are TRBV30 and TRBJ2-2, with D possibly TRBD1 on 5 matching bases. Germline V gene lookup returns CDR1 GTSNPN and CDR2 SVGIG (reference sequence). The CDR3 is 13 residues long. The V end was cut by 4 bases, the J end by 8 bases, with 14 bases between. Using reference TRBV30 and TRBJ2-2 for the parts outside the CDR3, the full variable domain is SQTIHQWPATLVQPVGSPLSLECTVEGTSNPNLYWYRQAAGRGLQLLFYSVGIGQISSEVPQNLSASRPQDRQFILSSKKLLLSDSGFYLCAWTKGHSGELFFGEGSRLTVL.

The chain uses TRBV7-2 and TRBJ2-7, with 8 bases fitting TRBD1. Germline V lookup: CDR1 SGHTA, CDR2 FQGNSA. The CDR3 sequence is 16 residues long. V lost 4 bases to trimming and J lost 7 bases; unmatched junction nucleotides: 15. The DNA of the CDR3 is TGTGCCAGCAGCTCCACTTTCCGGGACAGGCGGAGAGAGCAGTACTTC. Its protein is CASSSTFRDRRREQYF.

This clone appeared once. The chain combines TRBV4-3 with TRBJ2-1; maybe TRBD2 (6 bases). The CDR3 contains 16 residues. V lost 0 bases and J 11 bases, leaving 20 bases between the germline ends. CDR1 is LGHNA, CDR2 YSLEER, per germline. In DNA, the CDR3 is TGCGCCAGCAGCCAAGATCCTGGGACTCCTGGTCGCAAGCAGTTCTTC. Its protein product is CASSQDPGTPGRKQFF.

The chain employs TRBV6-6 and TRBJ1-5; no clear D. Germline loops: CDR1 MNHNY, CDR2 SVGAGI (reference sequence). The length of the CDR3 is 14 residues. CDR3 protein: CATLTGERGQPQHF. The CDR3, as DNA: TGTGCTACTCTTACCGGGGAACGGGGTCAGCCCCAGCATTTT.

This clone was recorded only once. This sequence joins TRBV19 and TRBJ1-1; D is perhaps TRBD1 (6 bases). Per the germline V gene, CDR1 is LNHDA and CDR2 is SQIVND (reference sequence). The CDR3 contains 15 residues. V dropped 5 bases and J dropped 1 base, with 14 bases sitting between them. The CDR3 spells CASSYHTGRNTEAFF. The CDR3, as DNA: TGTGCCAGTAGTTACCATACAGGGAGGAACACTGAAGCTTTCTTT. The full variable domain, in which reference TRBV19 and TRBJ1-1 provide the parts outside the CDR3, is DGGITQSPKYLFRKEGQNVTLSCEQNLNHDAMYWYRQDPGQGLRLIYYSQIVNDFQKGDIAEGYSVSREKKESFPLTVTSAQKNPTAFYLCASSYHTGRNTEAFFGQGTRLTVV.

This chain links TRBV27 with TRBJ2-1; no clear D. Germline V gene sequence: CDR1 MNHEY, CDR2 SMNVEV (reference sequence). This CDR3 region has 16 residues. V lost 2 bases to trimming and J lost 0 bases, with 11 bases between them. This chain's CDR3 is CASSLRWRSSYNEQFF. In DNA, the CDR3 is TGTGCCAGCAGTTTAAGATGGCGGAGCTCCTACAATGAGCAGTTCTTC.